The 11 T cell receptor beta chains below were found in one sample sequenced in a study of cytotoxic CD8 clonotypes in ibrutinib-treated CLL. Assay used: immunoSEQ multiplex PCR; TCRdb lists only in-frame clones, some missing. The sample records roughly 29,000 clones, approximately 80% being singletons. The source was PBMCs, collected after 36 months of ibrutinib treatment. These receptor sequences come from a human donor with chronic lymphocytic leukemia.

The V call is TRBV7-8, the J call TRBJ2-3, with TRBD2 matching 11 bases. The CDR3 contains 21 residues. Per the germline V gene, CDR1 is SGHVS and CDR2 is FQNEAQ. J lost 0 bases, V lost 5 bases, and 19 bases had no gene match. The CDR3 DNA sequence: TGTGCCAGCAGCGGATTAGGACCTCTAGCGGGGGGCGCCCCTAGCACAGATACGCAGTATTTT. Amino acids: CASSGLGPLAGGAPSTDTQYF. The full variable domain, its missing parts supplied by reference TRBV7-8 and TRBJ2-3, is GAGVSQSPRYKVAKRGQDVALRCDPISGHVSLFWYQQALGQGPEFLTYFQNEAQLDKSGLPSDRFFAERPEGSVSTLKIQRTQQEDSAVYLCASSGLGPLAGGAPSTDTQYFGPGTRLTVL.

CDR3 nucleotide sequence: TGTGCCATCTCCGAGGGGCAGCAACTCTCGGACACCATATATTTT. Its protein product is CAISEGQQLSDTIYF. The chain carries TRBV10-3 and TRBJ1-3, with a possible D match to TRBD1 (5 bases). CDR3 length: 15 amino acids. Germline-derived CDR1 and CDR2 are ENHRY and SYGVKD. Deletions cut 8 bases from V and 8 bases from J, with 22 bases between.

CDR3: CASSFGGGSTDTQYF. CDR3 in DNA: TGTGCCAGCAGCTTTGGAGGGGGTAGCACAGATACGCAGTATTTT. The chain couples TRBV7-3 to TRBJ2-3; D might be TRBD1 or TRBD2, each matching 6 bases. The CDR3 spans 15 residues. V shed 3 bases and J shed 0 bases, with 10 bases lying between them. Germline lookup yields CDR1 SGHTA and CDR2 FQGTGA.

The chain is built from TRBV27 and TRBJ2-1; 8 bases agree with TRBD1. Germline values: CDR1 MNHEY, CDR2 SMNVEV (reference sequence). This CDR3 has 15 residues. J lost 6 bases, V lost 3 bases, and 7 bases had no gene match. CDR3 DNA: TGTGCCAGCAGTTTTGACAGGGGAATTTCCAATGAGCAGTTCTTC. Its translation: CASSFDRGISNEQFF.

The J gene is TRBJ1-1, the V gene TRBV10-3, with D possibly being TRBD1 (6 bases). The CDR3 extends over 14 amino acids. Germline V CDR1 and CDR2: ENHRY, SYGVKD. V was pared by 4 bases and J by 1 base, with 10 bases between. CDR3 amino acids: CAISAAGANTEAFF. The DNA of the CDR3 is TGTGCCATCAGTGCGGCAGGGGCGAACACTGAAGCTTTCTTT.

The genes are TRBV9 and TRBJ2-1; 9 bases are shared with TRBD2. Trimming at V came to 0 bases and at J to 4 bases, leaving 5 bases not matched to a gene. The CDR3 has 16 residues. Germline CDR1 and CDR2: SGDLS and YYNGEE. Here the CDR3 DNA reads TGTGCCAGCAGCGTAGACAGCGGGGGGCTTTACAATGAGCAGTTCTTC. As protein: CASSVDSGGLYNEQFF.

V gene TRBV11-2 combines with J gene TRBJ1-2; D not certain. CDR1 SGHAT and CDR2 FQNNGV come from the germline V gene. There are 12 residues in the CDR3. Deletions cut 0 bases from V and 8 bases from J, with 7 bases between. DNA for the CDR3: TGTGCCAGCAGCTTAGATGGGAGGGGCTACACCTTC. Protein product: CASSLDGRGYTF.

V gene TRBV5-5 combines with J gene TRBJ1-2; the D gene is possibly TRBD1 (6 bases). CDR1 is SGHKS, CDR2 YYEKEE, per germline (reference sequence). This CDR3 is built from 13 residues. V was trimmed by 4 bases and J by 7 bases, leaving 14 bases between them. CDR3 sequence (DNA): TGTGCCAGCAGCCCCCGGGACACAAGTGGCTACACCTTC. Its translation: CASSPRDTSGYTF.

This chain connects TRBV19 to TRBJ1-1, with a possible D match to TRBD1 (5 bases). Between the trimmed V and J ends, which lost 3 bases and 8 bases, there was a span of 13 bases. CDR3 length equals 13 residues. Germline V lookup: CDR1 LNHDA, CDR2 SQIVND (reference sequence). The CDR3 loop reads CASSMDVRDEAFF. The CDR3 nucleotides read TGTGCCAGTAGTATGGATGTTAGGGACGAAGCTTTCTTT.

The chain uses TRBV23-1 and TRBJ2-7, with D uncertain. TRBV23-1 is marked as an open reading frame, function uncertain. The CDR3 extends over 15 amino acids. Trimming took off 6 bases at V and 0 bases at J, with 15 bases between the two ends. The CDR3 region is CASRHYRMGSYEQYF. DNA for the CDR3: TGCGCCAGCAGGCATTACCGGATGGGCTCCTACGAGCAGTACTTC.

The chain employs TRBV11-2 and TRBJ1-1, with a possible D match to TRBD1 (6 bases). Germline V gives CDR1 SGHAT, CDR2 FQNNGV. V lost 1 base and J 4 bases, leaving 10 bases between the germline ends. There are 14 residues in the CDR3. In DNA, the CDR3 is TGTGCCAGCAGCTTAGGCAGGGGAAGCACTGAAGCTTTCTTT. Its protein is CASSLGRGSTEAFF.